The 15 T cell receptor beta chains below were found in one sample sequenced in a study of T cell responses to AZD1222 COVID-19 vaccine. Data came from immunoSEQ multiplex PCR; TCRdb stores just in-frame clones and leaves some out. Of 100,000 to 120,000 clones listed, more than 75% are singletons. The sample consisted of peripheral blood, taken on day 0 of AZD1222 vaccination. The receptors were sampled from an adult in good health.

V gene TRBV18 combines with J gene TRBJ1-3; D gene ambiguous. Trimming stripped 2 bases from V and 0 bases from J, with 11 bases between. CDR1 and CDR2 from the germline V gene are KGHSH and LQKENI. This CDR3 region has 16 residues. CDR3 residues: CASSPDGRTSGNTIYF. CDR3 in DNA: TGTGCCAGCTCACCAGACGGACGGACCTCTGGAAACACCATATATTTT.

The rearrangement links TRBV2 to TRBJ2-7; 9 nucleotides line up with TRBD2. The V gene's germline CDR1 is SNHLY and CDR2 FYNNEI. The V segment lost 3 bases and the J segment 7 bases; nucleotides outside the gene matches: 4. The CDR3 consists of 13 residues. Written as DNA, the CDR3 is TGTGCCAGCAGTGATAGCGGGGGTTGGGAGCAGTACTTC. It codes for CASSDSGGWEQYF.

This chain uses TRBV5-5 with TRBJ2-4, with 8 bases matching TRBD1. V was pared by 0 bases and J by 5 bases, with 4 bases of the junction left unmatched. There are 15 residues in the CDR3. Germline loops: CDR1 SGHKS, CDR2 YYEKEE (reference sequence). Here the CDR3 DNA reads TGTGCCAGCAGCTTGGGACGACAGGGGCAAAACATTCAGTACTTC. Its translation is CASSLGRQGQNIQYF.

J is TRBJ2-5 and V is TRBV25-1; D is uncertain. V dropped 4 bases and J dropped 7 bases, with 7 bases sitting between them. The CDR3 covers 11 residues. Looked up from germline, CDR1 is MGHDK and CDR2 is SYGVNS. The CDR3 loop reads CASSGARTQYF. Here the CDR3 DNA reads TGTGCCAGCAGTGGAGCAAGGACCCAGTACTTC.

The chain employs TRBV7-3 and TRBJ2-5, with 9 nucleotides matching TRBD1. After removal of 5 bases from V and 4 bases from J, the junction contained 11 bases not matched to a gene. Germline values: CDR1 SGHTA, CDR2 FQGTGA. This CDR3 comprises 16 residues. CDR3 sequence (DNA): TGTGCCAGCAGCCCGGGGGCGACAGGGGGTGTAGAGACCCAGTACTTC. It specifies CASSPGATGGVETQYF.

The chain links TRBV7-2 to TRBJ1-2, with D possibly TRBD1 on 5 matching bases. CDR3 length equals 15 residues. V lost 5 bases and J 2 bases, leaving 15 bases between the germline ends. The germline V gene encodes CDR1 SGHTA and CDR2 FQGNSA. The DNA for the CDR3 is TGTGCCAGCAGCCCACGGGACGGCCTGAACTATGGCTACACCTTC. Translating it yields CASSPRDGLNYGYTF.

The chain employs TRBV2 and TRBJ1-4, with a weak D call TRBD1 (5 bases). The CDR3 has 13 residues. CDR1 and CDR2 from the germline V gene are SNHLY and FYNNEI. V was trimmed by 4 bases and J by 3 bases, leaving 6 bases between them. The CDR3 nucleotides are TGTGCCAGCAGTGGACAGCCTAATGAAAAACTGTTTTTT. Translation: CASSGQPNEKLFF.

The V and J genes are TRBV7-2 and TRBJ2-7, with TRBD2 matching 12 bases. The germline V gene encodes CDR1 SGHTA and CDR2 FQGNSA. Unmatched junction bases numbered 7, after V lost 3 bases and J lost 4 bases. This CDR3 is built from 16 residues. The CDR3 region has the DNA TGTGCCAGCAGCTTCCTAGCGGGGGGGCCGATGTACGAGCAGTACTTC. This codes for CASSFLAGGPMYEQYF.

This chain joins TRBV20-1 and TRBJ2-7; TRBD2 might be the D (5 bases). The CDR3 sequence is 11 residues long. The V gene lost 6 bases and the J gene lost 3 bases, with 9 bases spanning the gap. Germline V gene lookup returns CDR1 DFQATT and CDR2 SNEGSKA (reference sequence). The CDR3 loop reads CSARADYEQYF. The CDR3 DNA is TGCAGTGCGAGGGCGGACTACGAGCAGTACTTC.

This chain uses TRBV29-1 with TRBJ2-3; 8 bases align to TRBD2. Looked up from germline, CDR1 is SQVTM and CDR2 is ANQGSEA. V lost 4 bases, J lost 4 bases, and 7 bases stayed unmatched. The CDR3 is 14 amino acids. The CDR3 region has the DNA TGCAGCGTTGCCGGGCGGGGGGCGGCAGATACGCAGTATTTT. Translated: CSVAGRGAADTQYF.

The J gene is TRBJ1-6, the V gene TRBV5-1; D unclear. The V gene's germline CDR1 is SGHRS and CDR2 YFSETQ. The V and J ends lost 0 bases and 7 bases respectively, with 8 bases between them. The CDR3 loop spans 14 amino acids. DNA of the CDR3: TGCGCCAGCAGCTTGGCCCAACAGAATTCACCCCTCCACTTT. It codes for CASSLAQQNSPLHF.

This chain connects TRBV7-9 to TRBJ1-2; 7 positions agree with TRBD1. Unmatched junction bases numbered 11, after V lost 6 bases and J lost 4 bases. Germline lookup yields CDR1 SEHNR and CDR2 FQNEAQ (reference sequence). This CDR3 spans 15 amino acids. DNA of the CDR3: TGTGCCAGCAGTTCATCTAACAGGGGCCTCTATGGCTACACCTTC. It specifies CASSSSNRGLYGYTF.

The chain links TRBV29-1 to TRBJ2-7; perhaps TRBD1 as D (6 bases). The CDR3 has 12 residues. Trimming took off 3 bases at V and 2 bases at J, with 8 bases between the two ends. Per germline, CDR1 SQVTM and CDR2 ANQGSEA. The CDR3 region is CSVDQGPYEQYF. CDR3 nucleotides: TGCAGCGTTGACCAGGGGCCCTACGAGCAGTACTTC.

The V call is TRBV29-1, the J call TRBJ2-5; the match to TRBD2 covers 14 bases. V trimming: 3 bases; J trimming: 0 bases; junction bases outside the gene matches: 0. This CDR3 spans 15 amino acids. Germline values: CDR1 SQVTM, CDR2 ANQGSEA. The CDR3 region has the DNA TGCAGCGTTGAGGGACTAGCGGGGGACCAAGAGACCCAGTACTTC. Protein product: CSVEGLAGDQETQYF. The complete variable domain, with remaining parts taken from reference TRBV29-1 and TRBJ2-5, reads SAVISQKPSRDICQRGTSLTIQCQVDSQVTMMFWYRQQPGQSLTLIATANQGSEATYESGFVIDKFPISRPNLTFSTLTVSNMSPEDSSIYLCSVEGLAGDQETQYFGPGTRLLVL.

This clone was seen more than once but under ten times. The V call is TRBV9, the J call TRBJ2-3; perhaps TRBD1 as D (6 bases). V was shortened by 4 bases and J by 4 bases, with 13 bases between the two germline ends. CDR3 length: 14 residues. Germline V gives CDR1 SGDLS, CDR2 YYNGEE. As DNA, the CDR3 is TGTGCCAGCAGCTTGGAAGGGGGATCAGATACGCAGTATTTT. This sequence encodes CASSLEGGSDTQYF.